The clone carrying this T cell receptor beta chain was counted many times. The antigen is unknown. The sample belongs to a study of T-cell memory formation after mild COVID-19. Study-level points and caveats: There was no confirmation that second-wave clones peaking on day 37 were SARS-CoV-2 specific. Clones contracting across day 15 to 85 had a balanced CD4/CD8 profile; later expanding clones leaned CD4+. Prior to infection, memory already included some responding clones, suggesting cross-reactive memory joined.

V was pared by 1 base and J by 3 bases, with 5 bases between. This CDR3 contains 13 residues. CDR1 KGHSH and CDR2 LQKENI come from the germline V gene. The authors produced TCR alpha and TCR beta cDNA libraries with sample barcodes and UMIs by 5'RACE using constant-segment primers. Using its own MiXCR run on the 5' RACE reads, TCRdb lists one record per CDR3 protein. This sample has about 190,000 distinct CDR3 sequences; 15% to 20% occur once, and the top ten carry 2% to 3%. The sequence derives from an adult woman who had mild COVID-19 (a few samples of this study predate the infection). Cell type and time point are not known. V and J are TRBV18 and TRBJ2-3; D is undetermined. The sample comprised PBMCs or a T cell subset sorted from them (not recorded which). CDR3 sequence reads: CASSPRRTDTQYF. The DNA for the CDR3 is TGTGCCAGCTCACCACGCAGAACAGATACGCAGTATTTT.